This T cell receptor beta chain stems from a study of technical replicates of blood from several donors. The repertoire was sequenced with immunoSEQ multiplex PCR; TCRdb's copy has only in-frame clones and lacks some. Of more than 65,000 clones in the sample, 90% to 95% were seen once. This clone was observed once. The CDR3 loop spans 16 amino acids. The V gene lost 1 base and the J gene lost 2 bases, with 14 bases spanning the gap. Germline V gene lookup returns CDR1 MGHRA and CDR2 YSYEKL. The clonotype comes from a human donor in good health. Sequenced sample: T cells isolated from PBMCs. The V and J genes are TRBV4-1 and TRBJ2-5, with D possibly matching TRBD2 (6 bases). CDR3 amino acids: CASSQVGGSGQETQYF. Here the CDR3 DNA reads TGCGCCAGCAGCCAAGTCGGTGGTAGCGGACAAGAGACCCAGTACTTC.